This entry lists 20 T cell receptor beta chains sequenced from one sample in a study of blood T cell repertoires in COVID-19. Measured with immunoSEQ multiplex PCR; TCRdb has only the in-frame clones, and not every one. The sample includes 70,000 to 90,000 clones, 75% to 90% seen only once; the top ten take about 7%. Material for sequencing was peripheral blood. The receptors originated from a man aged 60 to 75 with acute or convalescent COVID-19.

This chain joins TRBV5-1 and TRBJ2-3; weak D call: TRBD2 (6 bases). This CDR3 has 14 residues. V shed 3 bases and J shed 0 bases, with 8 bases lying between them. CDR1 is SGHRS, CDR2 YFSETQ, per germline. The CDR3: CASSSGDSTDTQYF. The CDR3 nucleotides are TGCGCCAGCAGCTCGGGGGACAGCACAGATACGCAGTATTTT.

This chain uses TRBV3-1 (or the pseudogene TRBV3-2) with TRBJ2-5, with TRBD2 matching over 7 bases. Looked up from germline, CDR1 is LGHDT and CDR2 is YNNKEL (reference sequence). V lost 0 bases to trimming and J lost 7 bases; unmatched junction nucleotides: 5. The CDR3 is made up of 14 amino acids. The CDR3 DNA reads as TGTGCCAGCAGCCAAGAGTCCCCTAGCGGGACCCAGTACTTC. It encodes CASSQESPSGTQYF.

The chain combines TRBV7-2 with TRBJ1-3; 7 bases match TRBD1. Per germline, CDR1 SGHTA and CDR2 FQGNSA. V trimming: 4 bases; J trimming: 4 bases; junction bases outside the gene matches: 7. The CDR3 has 15 residues. The CDR3 region has the DNA TGTGCCAGCAGCTACGTCACAGGGGCCGGAAACACCATATATTTT. Translating gives CASSYVTGAGNTIYF.

V is TRBV11-2 and J is TRBJ2-6; 10 positions agree with TRBD1. Trimming took 3 bases from V and 2 from J; bases not matched to a gene: 4. Germline V gene data show CDR1 as SGHAT and CDR2 as FQNNGV. The length of the CDR3 is 17 residues. CDR3 sequence reads: CASSLGQGRTGANVLTF. DNA of the CDR3: TGTGCCAGCAGCTTGGGACAGGGGAGGACTGGGGCCAACGTCCTGACTTTC.

In its sample, this clone was seen a few times. The V gene is TRBV11-2, the J gene TRBJ2-1; D possibly corresponds to TRBD2 (6 bases). Trimming left V 8 bases short and J 6 bases short, with 14 bases between. CDR3 length: 13 amino acids. Germline assignment: CDR1 SGHAT and CDR2 FQNNGV. The CDR3 region is CASGTSSRNEQFF. The CDR3 coding sequence is TGTGCCAGCGGGACTTCAAGTCGCAATGAGCAGTTCTTC.

The chain couples TRBV9 to TRBJ2-3; D call uncertain. The CDR3 extends over 14 amino acids. Germline lookup yields CDR1 SGDLS and CDR2 YYNGEE. V was trimmed by 2 bases and J by 0 bases, leaving 7 bases between them. CDR3 residues: CASSVSRSTDTQYF. The CDR3 DNA reads TGTGCCAGCAGCGTCTCTAGGAGCACAGATACGCAGTATTTT.

The CDR3 DNA follows: TGTGCCAGCAAGGGAACAGGGAGCAATCAGCCCCAGCATTTT. It codes for CASKGTGSNQPQHF. The chain uses TRBV5-6 and TRBJ1-5; D may be TRBD1 (6 bases). This CDR3 is 14 amino acids long. In germline, CDR1 is SGHDT, CDR2 YYEEEE. Deletions cut 6 bases from V and 1 base from J, with 11 bases between.

The chain joins TRBV9 to TRBJ1-1; D remains unclear. Germline V gene lookup returns CDR1 SGDLS and CDR2 YYNGEE. V lost 0 bases and J 0 bases, leaving 12 bases between the germline ends. The CDR3 length is 16 residues. CDR3 protein: CASSVGLNSMNTEAFF. In nucleotides, the CDR3 is TGTGCCAGCAGCGTAGGATTGAACAGCATGAACACTGAAGCTTTCTTT.

The chain has TRBV4-1 and TRBJ2-7; TRBD2 matches 9 bases. V trimming: 4 bases; J trimming: 0 bases; junction bases outside the gene matches: 4. This CDR3 is 15 amino acids long. The germline V gene encodes CDR1 MGHRA and CDR2 YSYEKL. For the CDR3, the DNA is TGCGCCAGCAGCCCCTCTAGCGGGAACTCCTACGAGCAGTACTTC. Translated: CASSPSSGNSYEQYF.

The chain carries TRBV5-1 and TRBJ1-3; D gene unclear. Germline V CDR1 and CDR2: SGHRS, YFSETQ. The V and J ends lost 3 bases and 0 bases respectively, with 7 bases between them. The CDR3 totals 14 residues. The CDR3 coding sequence is TGCGCCAGCAGCTCCGGGTTCTCTGGAAACACCATATATTTT. This codes for CASSSGFSGNTIYF. The whole variable domain, remainder taken from reference TRBV5-1 and TRBJ1-3, is KAGVTQTPRYLIKTRGQQVTLSCSPISGHRSVSWYQQTPGQGLQFLFEYFSETQRNKGNFPGRFSGRQFSNSRSEMNVSTLELGDSALYLCASSSGFSGNTIYFGEGSWLTVV.

The genes are TRBV1 and TRBJ2-7; the table's D call, TRBD1, was not checked against the DNA. TRBV1 is labeled a pseudogene. This CDR3 region has 15 residues. CDR3 coding DNA: TGCACCAGCAGCCAGGGTCACAGGGCTCCTTACGAGCAGTACTTC. Translating gives CTSSQGHRAPYEQYF.

The chain employs TRBV6-1 and TRBJ1-4; 11 nucleotides line up with TRBD1. The CDR3 has 16 amino acids. Germline assignment: CDR1 MNHNS and CDR2 SASEGT. V shed 0 bases and J 10 bases; nucleotides not matched to a gene: 7. The CDR3 loop is CASSEARTGGPRKLFF. The CDR3 DNA sequence: TGTGCCAGCAGTGAAGCGCGGACAGGGGGCCCACGAAAACTGTTTTTT.

This rearrangement joins TRBV10-2 to TRBJ2-7; weak D call: TRBD2 (6 bases). The V end lost 6 bases, the J end lost 2 bases, and 14 bases lay between the germline ends. Germline CDR1 is WSHSY and CDR2 is SAAADI. CDR3 length: 14 amino acids. In nucleotides, the CDR3 is TGCGCCAGCAGAGAGGGGACTGGAGCCTACGAGCAGTACTTC. Protein: CASREGTGAYEQYF.

The chain employs TRBV7-9 and TRBJ1-1, with TRBD1 matching 7 bases. The CDR3 spans 14 residues. Per the germline V gene, CDR1 is SEHNR and CDR2 is FQNEAQ (reference sequence). J was trimmed by 4 bases and V by 5 bases; bases with no gene match: 7. The CDR3 reads CASSRGQSGTEAFF. The DNA for the CDR3 is TGTGCCAGCAGCCGGGGACAGAGTGGCACTGAAGCTTTCTTT.

The chain links TRBV29-1 to TRBJ2-1, with D maybe TRBD2 (5 bases). The CDR3 runs 14 residues. The germline V gene has CDR1 SQVTM and CDR2 ANQGSEA. The V and J ends lost 2 bases and 2 bases respectively, with 10 bases between them. The CDR3 region is CSVESRVPYNEQFF. The CDR3 nucleotides are TGCAGCGTTGAATCGAGGGTCCCCTACAATGAGCAGTTCTTC.

V usage is TRBV2 and J usage is TRBJ2-5; D may be TRBD1 (6 bases). The CDR3 loop spans 11 amino acids. Germline V gene sequence: CDR1 SNHLY, CDR2 FYNNEI. The V end lost 11 bases, the J end lost 3 bases, and 10 bases lay between the germline ends. CDR3 sequence: CAVSGEETQYF. CDR3 sequence (DNA): TGTGCCGTCTCAGGGGAAGAGACCCAGTACTTC.

J is TRBJ1-1 and V is TRBV5-1; possibly TRBD1 for D (6 bases). CDR1 and CDR2 from the germline V gene are SGHRS and YFSETQ. The CDR3 is 16 residues long. V was clipped by 0 bases and J by 6 bases, with 18 bases between them. CDR3 amino acids: CASSLAGRGSLAEAFF. The DNA of the CDR3 is TGCGCCAGCAGCTTGGCTGGGAGGGGGTCGCTTGCTGAAGCTTTCTTT.

The CDR3 region has the DNA TGTGCCAGCAGTTACCAGGGTGGGGTTACCGGGGAGCTGTTTTTT. Amino acids: CASSYQGGVTGELFF. The chain has TRBV6-5 and TRBJ2-2; D is possibly TRBD1 (5 bases). V gave up 2 bases and J gave up 5 bases, with 12 bases separating them. Germline assignment: CDR1 MNHEY and CDR2 SVGAGI. The CDR3 is 15 amino acids.

Regarding this clone: The sample has other DNA sequences that encode this CDR3 too. The chain uses TRBV9 and TRBJ2-2, with 8 nucleotides matching TRBD2. The CDR3 covers 15 residues. Per the germline V gene, CDR1 is SGDLS and CDR2 is YYNGEE. V was pared by 0 bases and J by 4 bases, with 2 bases of the junction left unmatched. The CDR3 is CASSVDRGGTGELFF. CDR3 sequence (DNA): TGTGCCAGCAGCGTAGATCGGGGGGGCACCGGGGAGCTGTTTTTT.

This chain connects TRBV11-2 to TRBJ2-7; 7 bases agree with TRBD1. The CDR3 consists of 15 residues. Trimming took 4 bases from V and 3 from J; bases not matched to a gene: 9. Germline lookup yields CDR1 SGHAT and CDR2 FQNNGV. The CDR3 sequence is CASSSGTAVYYEQYF. CDR3 in DNA: TGTGCCAGCAGCTCCGGGACAGCCGTTTACTACGAGCAGTACTTC.